These 2 T cell receptor beta chains were sequenced from one sample in a study of OX40 agonist ivuxolimab in advanced cancers. Repertoires were generated with immunoSEQ multiplex PCR, while TCRdb's copy carries only in-frame clones and drops some. The sample carries about 58,000 clones, around 90% recorded once. The specimen was CD4+ or CD8+ T cells sorted from blood, collected in a trial of the OX40 agonist ivuxolimab. These receptors originate from an adult with an advanced solid tumor such as melanoma, head and neck, liver or kidney cancer.

This clone is a singleton in its sample. The gene calls are TRBV2 and TRBJ2-5; D remains ambiguous. Trimming removed 5 bases from V and 4 bases from J, with 14 bases in between. The CDR3 has 14 amino acids. The germline CDR1 and CDR2 sequences are SNHLY and FYNNEI. As DNA, the CDR3 is TGTGCCAGCAGTTCGACCCCAATCGGAGAGACCCAGTACTTC. Protein sequence: CASSSTPIGETQYF.

V is TRBV11-2 and J is TRBJ2-1, with TRBD2 matching 10 bases. The CDR3 has 15 residues. The trim removed 1 base at V and 6 bases at J, leaving 3 bases unmatched. The germline V gene has CDR1 SGHAT and CDR2 FQNNGV. CDR3 coding DNA: TGTGCCAGCAGCTTAGTGCTAGCGGGAGCCAATGAGCAGTTCTTC. It encodes CASSLVLAGANEQFF. The full variable domain, completed using reference TRBV11-2 and TRBJ2-1, is EAGVAQSPRYKIIEKRQSVAFWCNPISGHATLYWYQQILGQGPKLLIQFQNNGVVDDSQLPKDRFSAERLKGVDSTLKIQPAKLEDSAVYLCASSLVLAGANEQFFGPGTRLTVL.